The source of this T cell receptor (beta chain) is a study of blood T cell repertoires in COVID-19. Here immunoSEQ multiplex PCR was the method, and the copy in TCRdb shows in-frame clones only, minus some. The sample consists of about 260,000 clones, 75% to 90% of them appearing once. The sample taken for sequencing was peripheral blood. The origin of this receptor is a man aged 30 to 39 with active or convalescent COVID-19.

This chain's CDR3 is CASSLNLAVRNEQFF. The CDR3 coding sequence is TGTGCCAGCAGCTTGAACCTAGCTGTAAGAAATGAGCAGTTCTTC. This rearrangement joins TRBV7-2 to TRBJ2-1; a weak D match, TRBD2 (5 bases). Trimming left V 3 bases short and J 7 bases short, with 16 bases between. The CDR3 runs to 15 residues. Germline loops: CDR1 SGHTA, CDR2 FQGNSA.